This T cell receptor (beta chain) was sequenced for a study of cytomegalovirus exposure and HLA in healthy donors. Study background: A prior study identified just under 120 million unique TCR beta sequences from 190 million or so T cells.

Germline V lookup: CDR1 SEHNR, CDR2 FQNEAQ (reference sequence). There are 16 residues in the CDR3. The PCR had 60 Vbeta and 13 Jbeta primers. TCRdb keeps only in-frame clones here, not all; method: immunoSEQ multiplex PCR. This table holds around 190,000 clones, around 78% found once. Study-wide results and caveats: Cytomegalovirus-associated TCR beta chains were listed, numbering over 150. In a later analysis, donors in an Asian-associated ancestry cluster reportedly had fewer N-insertions in productive TCRs than the cohort mean.

For this clone: The antigen is not known. A read error may produce the germline difference seen at one junction end.

Healthy people donating bone marrow made up the donors. The TCR was taken from a woman aged 25 to 39 in good health and CMV-seropositive. Material for sequencing was PBMCs. J is TRBJ1-5 and V is TRBV7-9; D uncertain. As DNA, the CDR3 is TGTTCCAGCAGCTTGAGGGCAGGCGCCAGCAATCAGCCCCAGCATTTT. This codes for CSSSLRAGASNQPQHF.